This passage covers 28 T cell receptor beta chains from one sample sequenced in a study of naive and memory T cell subsets. The beta constant-region primer was an equimolar mix of two oligonucleotides covering TRBC1 and TRBC2. The ligated cDNA underwent four PCR rounds using SP2 and nested alpha and beta constant-region primers. TCRdb reprocessed the UMI-ligation and nested PCR reads via MiXCR and lists one record per CDR3 protein. In the table there are some 22,000 distinct CDR3 sequences, 8.5% to 10% of which are singletons. Specimen: central memory CD8+ T cells from blood. These receptors were obtained from a human donor in good health.

This clonotype was found many times. V is TRBV6-1 and J is TRBJ1-4, with TRBD1 as a possible D gene (5 bases). V dropped 2 bases and J dropped 7 bases, with 11 bases sitting between them. The germline V gene has CDR1 MNHNS and CDR2 SASEGT. The CDR3 is made up of 14 amino acids. CDR3: CASSEIRGSEKLFF. The CDR3 DNA follows: TGTGCCAGCAGTGAAATACGGGGGAGTGAAAAACTGTTTTTT.

The V call is TRBV6-6, the J call TRBJ2-1; D not resolved. Between the trimmed V and J ends, which lost 0 bases and 8 bases, there was a span of 2 bases. The germline V gene has CDR1 MNHNY and CDR2 SVGAGI (reference sequence). This CDR3 comprises 11 residues. CDR3 coding DNA: TGTGCCAGCAGTTACTCATATGAGCAGTTCTTC. It codes for CASSYSYEQFF.

This clonotype appeared a few times. V and J are TRBV7-9 and TRBJ2-7; tentative D call: TRBD1 (6 bases). The germline V gene encodes CDR1 SEHNR and CDR2 FQNEAQ (reference sequence). There are 14 residues in the CDR3. The V gene lost 5 bases and the J gene lost 2 bases, with 13 bases spanning the gap. The DNA of the CDR3 is TGTGCCAGCAGCCCCCCGGGACACCCCTACGAGCAGTACTTC. The encoded protein is CASSPPGHPYEQYF.

The chain carries TRBV4-3 and TRBJ1-1; tentative D call: TRBD1 (6 bases). CDR1 and CDR2 from the germline V gene are LGHNA and YSLEER. CDR3 size: 17 residues. The V end lost 0 bases, the J end lost 1 base, and 15 bases lay between the germline ends. The CDR3 region is CASSQEVGGGGNTEAFF. The CDR3 nucleotides are TGCGCCAGCAGCCAAGAAGTAGGGGGTGGAGGGAACACTGAAGCTTTCTTT.

The table lists this clonotype with a few counts. The genes are TRBV2 and TRBJ2-1; 9 bases agree with TRBD1. CDR3 length: 16 residues. After removal of 6 bases from V and 4 bases from J, the junction contained 10 bases not matched to a gene. Germline CDR1 reads SNHLY; CDR2 reads FYNNEI. CDR3 sequence: CASRRPGQGAYNEQFF. The CDR3, as DNA: TGTGCCAGCAGGAGACCGGGACAGGGAGCTTACAATGAGCAGTTCTTC. Based on the CDR3 plus reference TRBV2 and TRBJ2-1, the full variable domain is EPEVTQTPSHQVTQMGQEVILRCVPISNHLYFYWYRQILGQKVEFLVSFYNNEISEKSEIFDDQFSVERPDGSNFTLKIRSTKLEDSAMYFCASRRPGQGAYNEQFFGPGTRLTVL.

This clonotype has more than one count but fewer than ten. The chain recombines TRBV25-1 with TRBJ2-1; 10 bases match TRBD1. This CDR3 contains 16 residues. The germline gives CDR1 MGHDK, CDR2 SYGVNS. V trimming: 8 bases; J trimming: 8 bases; junction bases outside the gene matches: 15. CDR3 loop: CASDGGSGTGADEQFF. The DNA of the CDR3 is TGTGCCAGCGATGGGGGCTCCGGGACAGGGGCGGATGAGCAGTTCTTC. Using reference TRBV25-1 and TRBJ2-1 for the parts outside the CDR3, the full variable domain is EADIYQTPRYLVIGTGKKITLECSQTMGHDKMYWYQQDPGMELHLIHYSYGVNSTEKGDLSSESTVSRIRTEHFPLTLESARPSHTSQYLCASDGGSGTGADEQFFGPGTRLTVL.

This clonotype was seen many times. This chain connects TRBV20-1 to TRBJ2-7, with 13 bases lining up with TRBD2. CDR3 length equals 17 residues. V lost 0 bases and J lost 5; bases outside the gene matches: 10. CDR1 and CDR2 from the germline V gene are DFQATT and SNEGSKA (reference sequence). The CDR3 nucleotides are TGCAGTGCTAGAGATGAAGGACTAGCGGGAGATGTAAACGAGCAGTACTTC. Its protein is CSARDEGLAGDVNEQYF.

V usage is TRBV5-5 and J usage is TRBJ1-1, with D maybe TRBD1 (5 bases). The CDR3 is 15 amino acids. Trimming took off 1 base at V and 4 bases at J, with 14 bases between the two ends. CDR1 and CDR2 (germline): SGHKS, YYEKEE (reference sequence). As DNA, the CDR3 is TGTGCCAGCAGCTTGAGGGTTGGGGGGGGCACTGAAGCTTTCTTT. Its protein product is CASSLRVGGGTEAFF.

This clonotype appeared once. V usage is TRBV29-1 and J usage is TRBJ2-7; D is unclear. CDR3 size: 14 residues. V was clipped by 4 bases and J by 0 bases, with 13 bases between them. The germline gives CDR1 SQVTM, CDR2 ANQGSEA. The CDR3 bases are TGCAGCGTTGTAAACAACGAAAACTCCTACGAGCAGTACTTC. This gives the protein CSVVNNENSYEQYF.

The J gene is TRBJ2-2, the V gene TRBV9, with 8 bases aligning to TRBD2. The CDR3 totals 15 residues. Germline V gene data show CDR1 as SGDLS and CDR2 as YYNGEE. V lost 4 bases to trimming and J lost 2 bases; unmatched junction nucleotides: 4. The CDR3 is CASSPWTSNTGELFF. CDR3 DNA sequence: TGTGCCAGCAGCCCGTGGACTAGCAACACCGGGGAGCTGTTTTTT.

This clonotype was counted a few times. This chain connects TRBV28 to TRBJ2-7, with unresolved D. Trimming pared 6 bases from V and 0 bases from J, leaving 33 bases between. Germline CDR1 is MDHEN and CDR2 is SYDVKM. This CDR3 comprises 21 residues. CDR3 bases: TGTGCCAGCAGCTTAACCCAGTTGCCTGTTTTAAATTGGCAGCCCTCCTACGAGCAGTACTTC. It codes for CASSLTQLPVLNWQPSYEQYF.

This clonotype came up a few times. One end of the junction fails to match germline, which may point to a read error. The CDR3 sequence: CASSIAGWENNEQFF. CDR3 bases: TGTGCCAGTAGCATAGCGGGATGGGAAAACAATGAGCAGTTCTTC. V and J are TRBV19 and TRBJ2-1; 8 bases match TRBD2. CDR1 and CDR2 (germline): LNHDA, SQIVND (reference sequence). This CDR3 is 15 amino acids long.

The V and J genes are TRBV5-5 and TRBJ1-1; 8 nucleotides agree with TRBD1. Trimming cost V 4 bases and J 5 bases; bases outside gene matches: 7. This CDR3 contains 14 residues. Germline V lookup: CDR1 SGHKS, CDR2 YYEKEE (reference sequence). This CDR3 reads CASSPGQGYTEAFF. For the CDR3, the DNA is TGTGCCAGCAGCCCAGGACAGGGTTATACTGAAGCTTTCTTT.

The chain uses TRBV25-1 and TRBJ2-3, with D possibly TRBD2 on 6 matching bases. Per germline, CDR1 MGHDK and CDR2 SYGVNS. Trimming stripped 3 bases from V and 6 bases from J, with 7 bases between. The CDR3 sequence is 12 residues long. The CDR3 here is CASSDAGDTQYF. In nucleotides, the CDR3 is TGTGCCAGCAGTGACGCGGGGGATACGCAGTATTTT.

This clonotype appeared a few times. The chain combines TRBV20-1 with TRBJ1-5; unclear D gene. Germline CDR1 DFQATT, CDR2 SNEGSKA (reference sequence). The CDR3 spans 13 residues. V lost 7 bases and J 2 bases, leaving 12 bases between the germline ends. CDR3 bases: TGCAGTGTAGGCTGCTGCGGCAATCAGCCCCAGCATTTT. Translation: CSVGCCGNQPQHF.

This chain links TRBV18 with TRBJ1-1; no definite D call. The length of the CDR3 is 13 residues. Per germline, CDR1 KGHSH and CDR2 LQKENI. V gave up 5 bases and J gave up 1 base, with 8 bases separating them. This CDR3 reads CASSTDPNTEAFF. CDR3 nucleotide sequence: TGTGCCAGCTCAACAGACCCGAACACTGAAGCTTTCTTT.

This clonotype is labeled as medium-sized. The chain recombines TRBV19 with TRBJ2-7; 8 nucleotides line up with TRBD2. This CDR3 contains 14 residues. CDR1 and CDR2 from the germline V gene are LNHDA and SQIVND (reference sequence). With V trimmed by 10 bases and J by 3 bases, 11 bases remained unmatched. In nucleotides, the CDR3 is TGTGCCACTACAGACAGCGGGGGCCGCTACGAGCAGTACTTC. Translation: CATTDSGGRYEQYF. Looking up the rest from reference TRBV19 and TRBJ2-7 gives the full variable domain: DGGITQSPKYLFRKEGQNVTLSCEQNLNHDAMYWYRQDPGQGLRLIYYSQIVNDFQKGDIAEGYSVSREKKESFPLTVTSAQKNPTAFYLCATTDSGGRYEQYFGPGTRLTVT.

This clonotype was found many times. This chain links TRBV7-9 with TRBJ2-7, with 7 bases aligning to TRBD1. Looked up from germline, CDR1 is SEHNR and CDR2 is FQNEAQ (reference sequence). This CDR3 is built from 15 residues. J was trimmed by 5 bases and V by 5 bases; bases with no gene match: 12. The CDR3 nucleotides are TGTGCCAGCAGCGGGAGTAACAGGGGAAACCACGAGCAGTACTTC. It specifies CASSGSNRGNHEQYF.

V is TRBV7-9 and J is TRBJ2-1, with D maybe TRBD1 (6 bases). The CDR3 length is 17 residues. Germline loops: CDR1 SEHNR, CDR2 FQNEAQ (reference sequence). Trimming removed 1 base at V and 9 bases at J, with 22 bases between. CDR3 residues: CASSLDRDKTPEGEQFF. CDR3 in DNA: TGTGCCAGCAGCTTAGACCGGGACAAGACTCCAGAGGGTGAGCAGTTCTTC. Complete variable domain (other parts from reference TRBV7-9 and TRBJ2-1): DTGVSQNPRHKITKRGQNVTFRCDPISEHNRLYWYRQTLGQGPEFLTYFQNEAQLEKSRLLSDRFSAERPKGSFSTLEIQRTEQGDSAMYLCASSLDRDKTPEGEQFFGPGTRLTVL.

The table lists this clonotype with many counts. The chain joins TRBV6-4 to TRBJ2-2; 9 nucleotides match TRBD2. CDR1 and CDR2 from the germline V gene are MRHNA and SNTAGT. This CDR3 has 15 amino acids. The V gene end was trimmed by 0 bases and the J gene end by 4 bases; junction bases not matched to a gene: 0. The CDR3 sequence: CASSDSSGSTGELFF. In DNA form, the CDR3 reads TGTGCCAGCAGTGACTCTAGCGGGAGCACCGGGGAGCTGTTTTTT.

This clonotype has just a few counts. The rearrangement uses TRBV5-1 and TRBJ2-4; no clear D gene. Germline-derived CDR1 and CDR2 are SGHRS and YFSETQ. This CDR3 is 13 amino acids long. V lost 0 bases, J lost 2 bases, and 3 bases lay in between. The CDR3 DNA sequence: TGCGCCAGCAGCTTGGAACCCAAAAACATTCAGTACTTC. Translated, it gives CASSLEPKNIQYF.

This clonotype was counted only a few times. The rearrangement uses TRBV27 and TRBJ2-3, with 10 bases lining up with TRBD2. CDR1 MNHEY and CDR2 SMNVEV come from the germline V gene (reference sequence). V lost 3 bases and J lost 4; bases outside the gene matches: 7. The CDR3 spans 16 residues. CDR3 sequence (DNA): TGTGCCAGCAGTTTTTCAGCGGGAGGGCGCCCAGATACGCAGTATTTT. The encoded protein is CASSFSAGGRPDTQYF.

The chain links TRBV28 to TRBJ2-1, with D possibly matching TRBD2 (5 bases). CDR3 length: 12 residues. V was clipped by 8 bases and J by 7 bases, with 12 bases between them. Germline V gives CDR1 MDHEN, CDR2 SYDVKM. This chain's CDR3 is CASAPRGNEQFF. CDR3 sequence (DNA): TGTGCCAGCGCTCCTAGAGGGAATGAGCAGTTCTTC.

Here the CDR3 DNA reads TGCAGTGCTAGGCCTGGGACAGCCGAGCAGTACTTC. Translating it yields CSARPGTAEQYF. This rearrangement joins TRBV20-1 to TRBJ2-7, with 7 bases lining up with TRBD1. The CDR3 has 12 amino acids. CDR1 and CDR2 (germline): DFQATT, SNEGSKA (reference sequence). The V gene end was trimmed by 3 bases and the J gene end by 6 bases; junction bases not matched to a gene: 5.

This clonotype occurred a few times. The J gene is TRBJ2-3, the V gene TRBV9, with D possibly matching TRBD2 (6 bases). CDR3 size: 13 residues. V was shortened by 0 bases and J by 5 bases, with 7 bases between the two germline ends. Per the germline V gene, CDR1 is SGDLS and CDR2 is YYNGEE. The CDR3 sequence: CASSVGGVDTQYF. CDR3 nucleotides: TGTGCCAGCAGCGTAGGGGGGGTAGATACGCAGTATTTT.

The V call is TRBV11-2, the J call TRBJ2-7, with D uncertain. The V gene lost 0 bases and the J gene lost 6 bases, with 12 bases spanning the gap. The CDR3 is made up of 14 amino acids. Germline V gene data show CDR1 as SGHAT and CDR2 as FQNNGV. The CDR3 DNA sequence: TGTGCCAGCAGCTTAGATCAATCCCCTCCCGAGCAGTACTTC. Its protein product is CASSLDQSPPEQYF.

This clonotype appeared many times. CDR3 protein: CASSEEDRGSNEQFF. The CDR3, as DNA: TGTGCCAGCAGTGAGGAGGACAGGGGGAGTAATGAGCAGTTCTTC. The chain has TRBV6-4 and TRBJ2-1, with 10 bases matching TRBD1. V lost 3 bases to trimming and J lost 7 bases; unmatched junction nucleotides: 6. Germline loops: CDR1 MRHNA, CDR2 SNTAGT. The CDR3 consists of 15 residues.

There are many counts of this clonotype. This sequence joins TRBV3-1 and TRBJ1-1; D is ambiguous. V lost 7 bases, J lost 8 bases, and 20 bases lay in between. There are 14 residues in the CDR3. From germline, CDR1 is LGHDT and CDR2 YNNKEL (reference sequence). The CDR3 here is CASTLTSWPTEAFF. Here the CDR3 DNA reads TGTGCCAGCACCTTGACATCCTGGCCCACCGAAGCTTTCTTT.